Below are 10 T cell receptor beta chains sequenced from a single sample in a study of cytomegalovirus exposure and HLA in healthy donors (dated by TCRdb to the late 2010s). Preparation of the library involved the immunoSEQ multiplex PCR assay. For the multiplex PCR, a mixture combining 60 forward primers for TCR Vbeta segments and 13 reverse primers for TCR Jbeta segments was used. Entries here come from immuneACCESS through TCRdb and include only in-frame sequences with V and J called. Some clones fail to appear in such tables; in the studies checked, an unresolved V gene covers under half of the shortfall, and the cause of the remainder is unknown. This sample gives around 150,000 clones in total; roughly 82% of them show up just once. The ten largest account for 2.5% to 3% of the sample. What was sequenced was PBMCs. The receptors here all came from a woman aged 50 to 65 in good health and CMV-seropositive.

This rearrangement joins TRBV6-6 to TRBJ2-2; D might be TRBD1 (6 bases). V lost 4 bases and J lost 4, with 10 bases in between. The CDR3 covers 14 residues. Germline V gene sequence: CDR1 MNHNY, CDR2 SVGAGI (reference sequence). CDR3 residues: CASSLTGSTGELFF. CDR3 DNA: TGTGCCAGCAGTTTGACAGGCAGCACCGGGGAGCTGTTTTTT.

This clone was observed a single time. CDR3 region: CASSAGQGIQETQYF. CDR3 nucleotides: TGTGCCAGCAGCGCAGGACAGGGGATCCAAGAGACCCAGTACTTC. J is TRBJ2-5 and V is TRBV7-6; 9 positions agree with TRBD1. This CDR3 contains 15 residues. Unmatched junction bases numbered 5, after V lost 5 bases and J lost 1 base. Germline V gives CDR1 SGHVS, CDR2 FNYEAQ.

This chain joins TRBV15 and TRBJ1-5; D not certain. The germline V gene has CDR1 LNHNV and CDR2 YYDKDF (reference sequence). This CDR3 has 12 amino acids. V was cut by 5 bases and J by 5 bases, with 7 bases left in between. DNA of the CDR3: TGTGCCACCAGCTTCGGGTATCAGCCCCAGCATTTT. It is translated as CATSFGYQPQHF.

As to this clone: Other DNA sequences from this sample encode an identical CDR3 as well. The chain carries TRBV9 and TRBJ2-1; no firm D call. The germline V and J ends were trimmed by 0 bases and 0 bases, with 4 bases remaining between them. This CDR3 comprises 14 residues. Germline CDR1 SGDLS, CDR2 YYNGEE. This CDR3 reads CASSVDSSYNEQFF. DNA of the CDR3: TGTGCCAGCAGCGTAGACAGCTCCTACAATGAGCAGTTCTTC.

The J gene is TRBJ2-2, the V gene TRBV2; no firm D call. The CDR3 runs 13 residues. Germline V gene lookup returns CDR1 SNHLY and CDR2 FYNNEI. Trimming pared 9 bases from V and 6 bases from J, leaving 14 bases between. The CDR3 sequence: CASTYVGSGELFF. CDR3 coding DNA: TGTGCCAGTACTTATGTCGGGTCCGGGGAGCTGTTTTTT.

This clone was seen a handful of times. The chain links TRBV7-2 to TRBJ1-5; D perhaps matches TRBD1 (5 bases). Germline V gene sequence: CDR1 SGHTA, CDR2 FQGNSA. Trimming left V 1 base short and J 2 bases short, with 6 bases between. The CDR3 has 14 residues. CDR3 sequence (DNA): TGTGCCAGCAGCTTAGAAGGGGGCAATCAGCCCCAGCATTTT. Translating it yields CASSLEGGNQPQHF.

V is TRBV27 and J is TRBJ2-5; D may be TRBD2 (7 bases). Germline lookup yields CDR1 MNHEY and CDR2 SMNVEV (reference sequence). The CDR3 has 12 amino acids. Trimming removed 5 bases from V and 5 bases from J, with 9 bases in between. The CDR3 DNA sequence: TGTGCCAGCAGTGAGGGGGGGGAGACCCAGTACTTC. The encoded protein is CASSEGGETQYF.

The chain couples TRBV4-1 to TRBJ2-3; 10 bases are shared with TRBD2. Germline V gene sequence: CDR1 MGHRA, CDR2 YSYEKL. This CDR3 contains 18 residues. V shed 2 bases and J 2 bases; nucleotides not matched to a gene: 10. The CDR3 DNA reads as TGCGCCAGCAGCCAACAACTTTTAGCGGGGGGCCCCACAGATACGCAGTATTTT. Translated: CASSQQLLAGGPTDTQYF.

The rearrangement links TRBV5-1 to TRBJ2-1; weak D call: TRBD2 (5 bases). The CDR3 spans 14 residues. From germline, CDR1 is SGHRS and CDR2 YFSETQ. V lost 1 base, J lost 3 bases, and 8 bases lay in between. The CDR3 sequence: CASSLNAGYNEQFF. The CDR3 region has the DNA TGCGCCAGCAGCTTGAACGCGGGCTACAATGAGCAGTTCTTC.

The V call is TRBV30, the J call TRBJ2-7, with 12 bases lining up with TRBD1. With V trimmed by 5 bases and J by 7 bases, 9 bases remained unmatched. Per the germline V gene, CDR1 is GTSNPN and CDR2 is SVGIG (reference sequence). This CDR3 is built from 14 residues. The CDR3 protein is CAWVGGQGACEQYF. The CDR3 nucleotides are TGTGCCTGGGTCGGGGGACAGGGGGCGTGTGAGCAGTACTTC.